This TCR beta chain was identified in a study of shared clonotypes between healthy human individuals. Overall study results and limits: It was the few donors that limited the genetic and exposure-history diversity represented.

Sequencing used immunoSEQ multiplex PCR; TCRdb keeps in-frame clones, though not all of them. The repertoire holds about 1.1 million clones, with approximately 80% as singletons. This clone was seen at least ten times. Antigen unknown. Germline V gene sequence: CDR1 LNHDA, CDR2 SQIVND (reference sequence). This CDR3 contains 17 residues. J lost 5 bases, V lost 7 bases, and 13 bases had no gene match. The sequence came from a man aged 18 to 29 in good health. Some clones in this sample may be carry-over from other donors' samples. Material for sequencing was memory CD4+ T cells from PBMCs. The sample's subset: CD45RA-negative fraction. This chain joins TRBV19 and TRBJ2-6; TRBD1 matches at 8 bases. This CDR3 is CASNPGQEISWANVLTF. CDR3 sequence (DNA): TGTGCCAGTAACCCGGGACAGGAGATCTCCTGGGCCAACGTCCTGACTTTC.